These T cell receptor beta chains were read from a single sample in a study of blood T cell repertoires in COVID-19. Assay used: immunoSEQ multiplex PCR; TCRdb lists only in-frame clones, some missing. Among some 130,000 clones listed, around 77% were seen once. Sequenced input: peripheral blood. These receptors originate from a human donor in a cohort sampled during active COVID-19. Each CDR3 is given with its conserved first and last residue. Fields, in order: CDR3 length, clone size, V gene, D gene, J gene, CDR3 DNA, CDR3 protein. The D gene is left open where the match is weak. Only some rows state a clone size, as once, few, many or a class for expanded clones.

14	few	TRBV4-2	TRBD1	TRBJ1-1	TGTGCCAGCAGCACCCACAGGGGAGACACTGAAGCTTTCTTT	CASSTHRGDTEAFF
15	-	TRBV4-2	-	TRBJ2-1	TGTGCCAGCAGCCAAGCTCCGGGACTCATAAATGAGCAGTTCTTC	CASSQAPGLINEQFF
14	-	TRBV5-6	-	TRBJ2-7	TGTGCCAGCAGCTTGAGGAGGAGCTCCTACGAGCAGTACTTC	CASSLRRSSYEQYF
15	-	TRBV4-2	-	TRBJ1-4	TGTGCCAGCAGCCAGGTCCCTGGGGGCGCGGAAAAACTGTTTTTT	CASSQVPGGAEKLFF
14	-	TRBV11-1	-	TRBJ2-7	TGTGCCAGCAGCTTAGACAGGTCAGCCTACGAGCAGTACTTC	CASSLDRSAYEQYF
14	few	TRBV27	-	TRBJ2-7	TGTGCCAGCAGTCCGAAGGACAGTTACTACGAGCAGTACTTC	CASSPKDSYYEQYF
13	-	TRBV27	-	TRBJ2-7	TGTGCCAGCAGCCCCAACGGGGGCTACGAGCAGTACTTC	CASSPNGGYEQYF
15	-	TRBV11-2	-	TRBJ2-5	TGTGCCAGCAGCTTAGATGGCGCAGGTGGGGAGACCCAGTACTTC	CASSLDGAGGETQYF
14	-	TRBV18	-	TRBJ1-2	TGTGCCAGCGCGCCTGCGCTGGTGGACTATGGCTACACCTTC	CASAPALVDYGYTF
14	-	TRBV6-5	TRBD1	TRBJ1-5	TGTGCCAGCAGTTACGGACAGGGCGGTCAGCCCCAGCATTTT	CASSYGQGGQPQHF
15	-	TRBV3-1/TRBV3-2	TRBD1	TRBJ1-3	TGTGCCAGCAGCCGAACAGGGGTAGCTGGAAACACCATATATTTT	CASSRTGVAGNTIYF
15	-	TRBV29-1	-	TRBJ2-7	TGCAGCGTCGCCTCCCCCGGCAGGGCCTCCTACGAGCAGTACTTC	CSVASPGRASYEQYF
15	-	TRBV7-9	TRBD1	TRBJ1-6	TGTGCCAGCAACACGGACAGGGGTAAAAATTCACCCCTCCACTTT	CASNTDRGKNSPLHF
11	-	TRBV20-1	-	TRBJ1-1	TGCAGTGCTAGAGATTGGGCAGAAGCTTTCTTT	CSARDWAEAFF
19	-	TRBV4-2	-	TRBJ2-1	TGTGCCAGCAGCCAAGATACTTTGTCTAGATCGGTCGTTGGAAATGAGCAGTTCTTC	CASSQDTLSRSVVGNEQFF
15	-	TRBV15	TRBD2	TRBJ2-3	TGTGCCACCGGCAGAGCGCGGGGGGCAACAGATACGCAGTATTTT	CATGRARGATDTQYF
13	-	TRBV29-1	-	TRBJ1-2	TGCAGCGTCCGAGCAGGATCCTACTATGGCTACACCTTC	CSVRAGSYYGYTF
12	-	TRBV30	-	TRBJ1-1	TGTGCCGGTGGCGGGGACCGGGCGAAAGCTTTCTTT	CAGGGDRAKAFF
14	few	TRBV5-5	TRBD2	TRBJ2-7	TGTGCCAGCAGCCCTTGGGAGGGGACCTACGAGCAGTACTTC	CASSPWEGTYEQYF
18	-	TRBV7-9	TRBD1	TRBJ2-7	TGTGCCAGCAGCCCCCGGGACAGGGGCACCCGCTCCTACTACGAGCAGTACTTC	CASSPRDRGTRSYYEQYF
15	-	TRBV11-2	TRBD2	TRBJ2-2	TGTGCCAGCAGCCGGACTAGGTCGAGCACCGGGGAGCTGTTTTTT	CASSRTRSSTGELFF
15	few	TRBV7-8	TRBD1	TRBJ1-4	TGTGCCAGCAGCTTGGTTACAGGGGGGAATGAAAAACTGTTTTTT	CASSLVTGGNEKLFF